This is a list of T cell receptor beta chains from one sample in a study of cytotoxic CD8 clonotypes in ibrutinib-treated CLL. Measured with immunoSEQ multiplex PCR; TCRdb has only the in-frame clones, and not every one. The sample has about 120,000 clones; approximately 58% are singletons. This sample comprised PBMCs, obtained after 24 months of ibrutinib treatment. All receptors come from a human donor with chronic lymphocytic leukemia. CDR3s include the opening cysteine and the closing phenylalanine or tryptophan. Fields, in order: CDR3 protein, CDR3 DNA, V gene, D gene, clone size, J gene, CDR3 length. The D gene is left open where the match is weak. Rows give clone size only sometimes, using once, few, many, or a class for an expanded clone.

CDR3: CASSLHGGSGELFF
DNA: TGTGCCAGCAGCTTGCACGGCGGTTCTGGGGAGCTGTTTTTT
V: TRBV5-4
D: NA
size: few
J: TRBJ2-2
length: 14

CDR3: CASSLATGDETQYF
DNA: TGCGCCAGCAGCTTGGCCACAGGGGATGAGACCCAGTACTTC
V: TRBV5-1
D: TRBD1
size: NA
J: TRBJ2-5
length: 14

CDR3: CARVGRGTTDTQYF
DNA: TGTGCCCGGGTTGGGCGGGGGACCACAGATACGCAGTATTTT
V: TRBV7-3
D: TRBD2
size: NA
J: TRBJ2-3
length: 14

CDR3: CASSLTTPGSEAFF
DNA: TGTGCCAGCAGCTTGACAACCCCGGGGTCTGAAGCTTTCTTT
V: TRBV7-3
D: NA
size: NA
J: TRBJ1-1
length: 14

CDR3: CASSKQGAINYEQYF
DNA: TGTGCCAGTAGTAAGCAGGGGGCGATTAACTACGAGCAGTACTTC
V: TRBV19
D: TRBD1
size: NA
J: TRBJ2-7
length: 15

CDR3: CASSFGDRDTEAFF
DNA: TGTGCCAGCAGCTTCGGGGACAGGGACACTGAAGCTTTCTTT
V: TRBV5-5
D: TRBD1
size: NA
J: TRBJ1-1
length: 14

CDR3: CASSIGGRETQYF
DNA: TGTGCCAGTAGTATCGGGGGTAGGGAGACCCAGTACTTC
V: TRBV19
D: NA
size: NA
J: TRBJ2-5
length: 13

CDR3: CASSGRDSRSPLHF
DNA: TGTGCCAGCAGTGGCCGGGACAGCCGATCACCCCTCCACTTT
V: TRBV25-1
D: TRBD1
size: NA
J: TRBJ1-6
length: 14

CDR3: CASSSQASNEKLFF
DNA: TGCGCCAGCAGCTCACAGGCTTCAAATGAAAAACTGTTTTTT
V: TRBV5-1
D: NA
size: NA
J: TRBJ1-4
length: 14

CDR3: CASSQDRASGNTIYF
DNA: TGCGCCAGCAGCCAAGATAGGGCTAGCGGAAACACCATATATTTT
V: TRBV4-3
D: NA
size: NA
J: TRBJ1-3
length: 15

CDR3: CASSEVGVNTEAFF
DNA: TGTGCCAGCAGTGAAGTAGGAGTTAACACTGAAGCTTTCTTT
V: TRBV25-1
D: NA
size: NA
J: TRBJ1-1
length: 14

CDR3: CASTTGTNTEAFF
DNA: TGTGCCAGCACCACGGGGACGAACACTGAAGCTTTCTTT
V: TRBV5-4
D: NA
size: few
J: TRBJ1-1
length: 13

CDR3: CASSRAREETQYF
DNA: TGTGCCAGCTCACGGGCGAGGGAAGAGACCCAGTACTTC
V: TRBV18
D: NA
size: NA
J: TRBJ2-5
length: 13

CDR3: CASSQFRTIQETQYF
DNA: TGTGCCAGCAGCCAATTCCGGACTATACAAGAGACCCAGTACTTC
V: TRBV14
D: NA
size: NA
J: TRBJ2-5
length: 15

CDR3: CASSLKYGGQDTQYF
DNA: TGTGCCAGCAGCTTAAAGTATGGGGGCCAGGATACGCAGTATTTT
V: TRBV7-2
D: NA
size: once
J: TRBJ2-3
length: 15

CDR3: CASSRVPRDQPQHF
DNA: TGTGCCAGCAGCCGGGTCCCCCGGGATCAGCCCCAGCATTTT
V: TRBV7-8
D: NA
size: few
J: TRBJ1-5
length: 14

CDR3: CASSLVGHPGAKNIQYF
DNA: TGCGCCAGCAGCTTGGTTGGACACCCGGGAGCCAAAAACATTCAGTACTTC
V: TRBV5-1
D: NA
size: NA
J: TRBJ2-4
length: 17

CDR3: CASSSGSGALTDTQYF
DNA: TGCGCCAGCAGCTCAGGTAGCGGGGCCCTCACAGATACGCAGTATTTT
V: TRBV5-1
D: TRBD2
size: NA
J: TRBJ2-3
length: 16

CDR3: CASQGGAGTGRGNEQYF
DNA: TGCGCCAGCCAGGGGGGCGCCGGGACAGGGAGAGGTAACGAGCAGTACTTC
V: TRBV5-1
D: TRBD1
size: once
J: TRBJ2-7
length: 17

CDR3: CASSTNEKLFF
DNA: TGTGCCAGCAGCACTAATGAAAAACTGTTTTTT
V: TRBV28
D: NA
size: NA
J: TRBJ1-4
length: 11

CDR3: CAWRSSEQYF
DNA: TGTGCCTGGAGGTCTTCCGAGCAGTACTTC
V: TRBV30
D: NA
size: few
J: TRBJ2-7
length: 10

CDR3: CASSSQGSGANVLTF
DNA: TGTGCCAGCAGTTCGCAGGGCTCTGGGGCCAACGTCCTGACTTTC
V: TRBV6-5
D: NA
size: NA
J: TRBJ2-6
length: 15

CDR3: CASLPRTGGSGELFF
DNA: TGTGCCAGCCTGCCCCGGACAGGGGGCTCCGGGGAGCTGTTTTTT
V: TRBV18
D: TRBD1
size: few
J: TRBJ2-2
length: 15

CDR3: CASSRITVDRASTDTQYF
DNA: TGCGCCAGCAGCCGAATCACAGTGGACAGGGCCAGCACAGATACGCAGTATTTT
V: TRBV4-1
D: TRBD1
size: NA
J: TRBJ2-3
length: 18

CDR3: CASSSDSETQYF
DNA: TGTGCCAGCAGTTCGGACTCGGAGACCCAGTACTTC
V: TRBV6-6
D: NA
size: NA
J: TRBJ2-5
length: 12

CDR3: CASSASGGDGYTF
DNA: TGTGCCAGCAGTGCCTCCGGTGGTGACGGCTACACCTTC
V: TRBV2
D: NA
size: NA
J: TRBJ1-2
length: 13

CDR3: CASSSLQGANTGELFF
DNA: TGCGCCAGCAGCTCGTTACAGGGGGCAAACACCGGGGAGCTGTTTTTT
V: TRBV5-1
D: TRBD1
size: few
J: TRBJ2-2
length: 16

CDR3: CASSDRVVGELFF
DNA: TGTGCCAGCAGCGACAGGGTTGTCGGGGAGCTGTTTTTT
V: TRBV6-5
D: TRBD1
size: NA
J: TRBJ2-2
length: 13

CDR3: CASSLPGVGYTF
DNA: TGTGCCAGCAGCCTTCCCGGGGTGGGCTACACCTTC
V: TRBV7-9
D: NA
size: NA
J: TRBJ1-2
length: 12

CDR3: CASSRPGQANEQFF
DNA: TGTGCCAGCAGTCGCCCGGGACAGGCCAATGAGCAGTTCTTC
V: TRBV25-1
D: TRBD1
size: NA
J: TRBJ2-1
length: 14

CDR3: CASSLSGGPTDTQYF
DNA: TGTGCCAGCAGCTTAAGCGGGGGGCCCACAGATACGCAGTATTTT
V: TRBV7-3
D: TRBD2
size: NA
J: TRBJ2-3
length: 15

CDR3: CASQGVSFHEQYF
DNA: TGTGCCAGCCAGGGGGTAAGCTTCCACGAGCAGTACTTC
V: TRBV6-1
D: TRBD1
size: NA
J: TRBJ2-7
length: 13

CDR3: CTSRTGEVTTNEKLFF
DNA: TGCACCAGCAGAACAGGTGAAGTAACAACTAATGAAAAACTGTTTTTT
V: TRBV1
D: NA
size: NA
J: TRBJ1-4
length: 16

CDR3: CASSLSTDGSSPLHF
DNA: TGCGCCAGCAGCTTGTCAACAGACGGGAGTTCACCCCTCCACTTT
V: TRBV5-1
D: NA
size: NA
J: TRBJ1-6
length: 15

CDR3: CAARTGGFGYTF
DNA: TGTGCCGCCCGGACAGGGGGCTTTGGCTACACCTTC
V: TRBV19
D: TRBD1
size: many
J: TRBJ1-2
length: 12

CDR3: CASSTTNQPQHF
DNA: TGTGCCAGCAGCACAACCAATCAGCCCCAGCATTTT
V: TRBV6-8
D: NA
size: NA
J: TRBJ1-5
length: 12

CDR3: CASSLELGSYNSPLHF
DNA: TGCGCCAGCAGCTTGGAGCTGGGCTCCTATAATTCACCCCTCCACTTT
V: TRBV5-1
D: NA
size: NA
J: TRBJ1-6
length: 16

CDR3: CASSNGAGLNQPQHF
DNA: TGTGCCAGCAGCAATGGGGCAGGGCTGAATCAGCCCCAGCATTTT
V: TRBV7-2
D: NA
size: NA
J: TRBJ1-5
length: 15

CDR3: CASSRLYEQYF
DNA: TGTGCCAGCAGCCGCCTTTACGAGCAGTACTTC
V: TRBV7-2
D: NA
size: few
J: TRBJ2-7
length: 11

CDR3: CASRPGTGDDEQYF
DNA: TGTGCCAGCAGGCCCGGGACAGGGGACGACGAGCAGTACTTC
V: TRBV7-9
D: TRBD1
size: NA
J: TRBJ2-7
length: 14

CDR3: CATRDSGNTIYF
DNA: TGTGCCACGAGGGACTCTGGAAACACCATATATTTT
V: TRBV6-5
D: NA
size: NA
J: TRBJ1-3
length: 12

CDR3: CASSLRDSSFSGYTF
DNA: TGTGCCAGCAGCTTAAGGGACAGCTCGTTCTCGGGCTACACCTTC
V: TRBV7-9
D: TRBD1
size: NA
J: TRBJ1-2
length: 15

CDR3: CASSLGGGLQETQYF
DNA: TGTGCCAGCAGCTTAGGGGGGGGCCTCCAAGAGACCCAGTACTTC
V: TRBV7-2
D: NA
size: NA
J: TRBJ2-5
length: 15

CDR3: CASSITGASYEQYF
DNA: TGTGCCAGTAGTATTACGGGAGCCTCCTACGAGCAGTACTTC
V: TRBV19
D: NA
size: NA
J: TRBJ2-7
length: 14

CDR3: CASSSRVIRDTVYGYTF
DNA: TGTGCCAGCAGCTCCCGAGTCATCCGGGACACGGTTTATGGCTACACCTTC
V: TRBV5-6
D: NA
size: NA
J: TRBJ1-2
length: 17

CDR3: CASSQRQGSNTGELFF
DNA: TGTGCCAGCAGTCAACGACAGGGATCGAACACCGGGGAGCTGTTTTTT
V: TRBV25-1
D: TRBD1
size: NA
J: TRBJ2-2
length: 16

CDR3: CASSGTGVSDTQYF
DNA: TGCGCCAGCAGCGGGACAGGGGTATCAGATACGCAGTATTTT
V: TRBV5-1
D: TRBD1
size: few
J: TRBJ2-3
length: 14

CDR3: CASSELNEQFF
DNA: TGTGCCAGCAGTGAATTGAATGAGCAGTTCTTC
V: TRBV2
D: NA
size: few
J: TRBJ2-1
length: 11

CDR3: CASSLGTGGSGELFF
DNA: TGTGCCAGCAGCTTGGGGACAGGGGGAAGCGGGGAGCTGTTTTTT
V: TRBV7-9
D: TRBD1
size: many
J: TRBJ2-2
length: 15

CDR3: CASSPGGTSYNSPLHF
DNA: TGTGCCAGCAGCCCAGGGGGGACCTCCTATAATTCACCCCTCCACTTT
V: TRBV13
D: TRBD1
size: NA
J: TRBJ1-6
length: 16

CDR3: CASNSGDQETQYF
DNA: TGCGCCAGCAACTCGGGGGACCAAGAGACCCAGTACTTC
V: TRBV5-1
D: NA
size: few
J: TRBJ2-5
length: 13

CDR3: CASGGSSGANVLTF
DNA: TGTGCCAGCGGAGGGAGCTCTGGGGCCAACGTCCTGACTTTC
V: TRBV2
D: NA
size: NA
J: TRBJ2-6
length: 14